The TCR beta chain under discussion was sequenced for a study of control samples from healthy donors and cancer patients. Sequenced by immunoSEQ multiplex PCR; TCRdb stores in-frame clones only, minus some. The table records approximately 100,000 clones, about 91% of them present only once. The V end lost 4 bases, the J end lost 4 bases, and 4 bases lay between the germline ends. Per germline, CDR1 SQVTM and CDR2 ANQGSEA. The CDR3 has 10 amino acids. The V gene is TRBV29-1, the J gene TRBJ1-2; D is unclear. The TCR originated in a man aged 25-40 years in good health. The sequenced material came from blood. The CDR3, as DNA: TGCAGCGTTGCATCCTATGGCTACACCTTC. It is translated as CSVASYGYTF.